This T cell receptor beta chain was retrieved from a study of T cell responses to AZD1222 COVID-19 vaccine. Study-level results: Clonal diversity was possibly underestimated; the donors were predominantly white British and more often female. Increases in Spike-specific TCR breadth and depth were seen after two AZD1222 doses. Unmutated variant regions are reportedly the target of nearly half of TCRs that are spike-specific.

In regard to this clone: Its target is unknown.

Clones were sequenced by immunoSEQ multiplex PCR, and TCRdb holds only the in-frame ones, with some missing. The sample lists 45,000 to 65,000 clones, about 80% occurring once. Combined were second doses at about 4 or about 12 weeks. Germline CDR1 DFQATT, CDR2 SNEGSKA (reference sequence). V lost 3 bases, J lost 0 bases, and 9 bases lay in between. This CDR3 has 14 residues. The chain links TRBV20-1 to TRBJ1-3, with a weak D call TRBD1 (5 bases). The material sequenced was peripheral blood, taken 28 days after the second AZD1222 dose. This clonotype originated in an adult who received the AZD1222 COVID-19 vaccine. The CDR3 sequence: CSASRGNSGNTIYF. DNA for the CDR3: TGCAGTGCTAGTAGGGGTAACTCTGGAAACACCATATATTTT.